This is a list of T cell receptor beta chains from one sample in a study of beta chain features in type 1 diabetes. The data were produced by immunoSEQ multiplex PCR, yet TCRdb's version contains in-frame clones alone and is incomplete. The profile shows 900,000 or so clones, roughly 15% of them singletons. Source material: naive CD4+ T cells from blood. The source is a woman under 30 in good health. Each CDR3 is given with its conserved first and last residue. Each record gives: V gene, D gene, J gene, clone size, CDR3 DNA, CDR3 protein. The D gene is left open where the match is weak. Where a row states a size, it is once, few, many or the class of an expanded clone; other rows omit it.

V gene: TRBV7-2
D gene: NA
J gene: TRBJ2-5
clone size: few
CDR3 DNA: TGTGCCAGCAGCTTAGTTGAGCAAGAGACCCAGTACTTC
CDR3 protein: CASSLVEQETQYF

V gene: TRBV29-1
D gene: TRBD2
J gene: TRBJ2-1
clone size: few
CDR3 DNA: TGCAGCGTTGAACTAGCGGAATACAATGAGCAGTTCTTC
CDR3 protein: CSVELAEYNEQFF

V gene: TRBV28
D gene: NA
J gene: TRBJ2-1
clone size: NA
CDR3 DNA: TGTGCCAGCGGGAGATCCTACAATGAGCAGTTCTTC
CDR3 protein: CASGRSYNEQFF

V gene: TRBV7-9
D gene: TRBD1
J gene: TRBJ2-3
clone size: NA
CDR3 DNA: TGTGCCAGCAGGACAGGGAGCACAGATACGCAGTATTTT
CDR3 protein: CASRTGSTDTQYF

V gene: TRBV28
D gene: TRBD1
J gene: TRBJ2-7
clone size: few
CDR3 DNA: TGTGCCAGCAGTTCGCAACCGGGACAGCGCTCCTACGAGCAGTACTTC
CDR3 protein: CASSSQPGQRSYEQYF

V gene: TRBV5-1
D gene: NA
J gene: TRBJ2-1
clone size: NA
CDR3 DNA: TGCGCCAGCAGCTTGAGGGCCGACGGTGAGCAGTTCTTC
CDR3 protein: CASSLRADGEQFF

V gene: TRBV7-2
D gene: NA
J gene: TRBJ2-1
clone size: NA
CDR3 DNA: TGTGCCAGCAGCACTCGGGGGACTTTGGAGCAGTTCTTC
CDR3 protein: CASSTRGTLEQFF

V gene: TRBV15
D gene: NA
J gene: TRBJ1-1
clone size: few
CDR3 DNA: TGTGCCACCAGCGGCTGGGGTCGGAACACTGAAGCTTTCTTT
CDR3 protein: CATSGWGRNTEAFF

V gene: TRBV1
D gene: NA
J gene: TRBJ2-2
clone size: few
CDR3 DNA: TGCACCAGCAGCCACCCTAGGGGAAGGGAGCTGTTTTTT
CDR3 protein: CTSSHPRGRELFF

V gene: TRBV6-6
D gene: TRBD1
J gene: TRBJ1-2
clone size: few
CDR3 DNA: TGTGCCAGCAGTTACCGGTTGGCAGGGGGTTCCTATGGCTACACCTTC
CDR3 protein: CASSYRLAGGSYGYTF

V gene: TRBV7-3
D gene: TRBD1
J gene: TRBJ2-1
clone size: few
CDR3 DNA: TGTGCCAGCAGCTGGGACAGGAGCTCCTACAATGAGCAGTTCTTC
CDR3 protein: CASSWDRSSYNEQFF

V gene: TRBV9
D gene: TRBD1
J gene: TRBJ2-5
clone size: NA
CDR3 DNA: TGTGCCAGCAGCGTTGTGACAGGGCCCCAAGAGACCCAGTACTTC
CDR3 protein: CASSVVTGPQETQYF

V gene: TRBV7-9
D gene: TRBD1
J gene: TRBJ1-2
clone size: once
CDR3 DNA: TGTGCCAGCAGCTCGGACAGGGGGGTTAACTATGGCTACACCTTC
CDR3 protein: CASSSDRGVNYGYTF

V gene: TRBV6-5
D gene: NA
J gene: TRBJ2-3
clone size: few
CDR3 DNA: TGTGCCAGCAGTTACAGTGGAGATACGCAGTATTTT
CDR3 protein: CASSYSGDTQYF

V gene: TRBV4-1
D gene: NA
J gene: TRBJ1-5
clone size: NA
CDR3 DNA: TGCGCCAGCAGCCAAGACCAAACAGGGAATCAGCCCCAGCATTTT
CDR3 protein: CASSQDQTGNQPQHF

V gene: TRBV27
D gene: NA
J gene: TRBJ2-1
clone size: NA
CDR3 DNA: TGTGCCAGCAGTTTCCTAGCCGGAGAGGAGTTCTTC
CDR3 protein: CASSFLAGEEFF

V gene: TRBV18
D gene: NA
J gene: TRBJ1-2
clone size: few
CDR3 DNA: TGTGCCAGCTCACCATCGGCGACCTATGGCTACACCTTC
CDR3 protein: CASSPSATYGYTF

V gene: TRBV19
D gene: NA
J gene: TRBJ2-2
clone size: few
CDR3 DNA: TGTGCCAGTAGTGTAGCGGTGAACACCGGGGAGCTGTTTTTT
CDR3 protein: CASSVAVNTGELFF

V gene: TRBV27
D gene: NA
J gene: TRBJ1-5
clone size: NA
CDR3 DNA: TGTGCCAGCAGTTTGGCGGAACATCAGCCCCAGCATTTT
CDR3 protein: CASSLAEHQPQHF

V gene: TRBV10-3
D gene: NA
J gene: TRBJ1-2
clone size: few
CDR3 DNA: TGTGCCAGCAGTGCCACAGGGCATGGCTACACCTTC
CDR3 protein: CASSATGHGYTF

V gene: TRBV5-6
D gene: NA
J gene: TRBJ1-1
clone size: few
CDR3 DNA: TGTGCCAGCAGCTTGAAGGACAGTAGCCATGCTTTCTTT
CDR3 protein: CASSLKDSSHAFF

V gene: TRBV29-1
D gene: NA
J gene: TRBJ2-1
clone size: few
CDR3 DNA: TGCAGCGTTGAGGGGCGGCTCGTGGATGAGCAGTTCTTC
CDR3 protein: CSVEGRLVDEQFF

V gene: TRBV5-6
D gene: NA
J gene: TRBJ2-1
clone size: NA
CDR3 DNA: TGTGCCAGCAGCTTGCGAGCTACCTACAATGAGCAGTTCTTC
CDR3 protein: CASSLRATYNEQFF

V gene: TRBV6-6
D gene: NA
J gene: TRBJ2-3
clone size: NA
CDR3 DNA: TGTGCCAGCAGTTACGTTTTTCGTGGGGGCACAGATACGCAGTATTTT
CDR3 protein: CASSYVFRGGTDTQYF

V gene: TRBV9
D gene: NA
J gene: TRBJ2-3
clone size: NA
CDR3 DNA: TGTGCCAGCAGCGTAGAGAGTGGGCGCCCCACAGATACGCAGTATTTT
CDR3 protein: CASSVESGRPTDTQYF

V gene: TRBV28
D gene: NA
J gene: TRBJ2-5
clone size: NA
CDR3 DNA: TGTGCCAGCAAAAAGGAACAAGAGACCCAGTACTTC
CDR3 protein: CASKKEQETQYF

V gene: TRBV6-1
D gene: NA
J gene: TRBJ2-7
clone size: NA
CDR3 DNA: TGTGCCAGCAGTGTTAACAGGGACGAGCAGTACTTC
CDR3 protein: CASSVNRDEQYF

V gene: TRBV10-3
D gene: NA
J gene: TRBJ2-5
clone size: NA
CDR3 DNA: TGTGCCATCAGTGGGGGACGGTCTCAAGAGACCCAGTACTTC
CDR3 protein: CAISGGRSQETQYF

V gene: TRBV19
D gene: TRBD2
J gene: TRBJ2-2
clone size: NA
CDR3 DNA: TGTGCCAGTAGTATGGGACTAGCGGGACTCGCCGGGGAGCTGTTTTTT
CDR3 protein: CASSMGLAGLAGELFF

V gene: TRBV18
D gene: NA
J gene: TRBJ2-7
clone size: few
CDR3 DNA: TGTGCCAGCTCACCCGGACAGATCTACGAGCAGTACTTC
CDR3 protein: CASSPGQIYEQYF

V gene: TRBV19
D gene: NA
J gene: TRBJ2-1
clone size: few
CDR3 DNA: TGTGCCAGTAGTATAGGAGGGGTCCCGGGTGACAATGAGCAGTTCTTC
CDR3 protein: CASSIGGVPGDNEQFF

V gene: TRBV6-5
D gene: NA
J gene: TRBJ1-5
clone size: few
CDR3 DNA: TGTGCCAGCAGCTTTTCCTTCTATAGCAATCAGCCCCAGCATTTT
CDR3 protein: CASSFSFYSNQPQHF

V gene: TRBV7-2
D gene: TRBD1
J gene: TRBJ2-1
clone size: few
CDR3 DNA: TGTGCCAGCAGCTTAGTCGGACAGGGGGGTAATGAGCAGTTCTTC
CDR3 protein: CASSLVGQGGNEQFF

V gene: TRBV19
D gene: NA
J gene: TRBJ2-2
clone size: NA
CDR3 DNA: TGTGCCACTAAGAGGGGGGTGGACATTTCAGGAAACACCGGGGAGCTGTTTTTT
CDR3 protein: CATKRGVDISGNTGELFF

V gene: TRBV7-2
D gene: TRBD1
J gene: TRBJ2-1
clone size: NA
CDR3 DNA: TGTGCCAGCAGCCCCCGGACAGGGGAAAATGAGCAGTTCTTC
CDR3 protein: CASSPRTGENEQFF

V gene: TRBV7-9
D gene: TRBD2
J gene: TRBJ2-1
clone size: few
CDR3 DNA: TGTGCCAGCAGCGCACCTGGACTAGCGTTTAACAATGAGCAGTTCTTC
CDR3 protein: CASSAPGLAFNNEQFF

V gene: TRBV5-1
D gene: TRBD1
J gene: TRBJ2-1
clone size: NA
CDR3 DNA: TGCGCCAGCAGCCCTGGACAGGGGCGGAGGAATGAGCAGTTCTTC
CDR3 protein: CASSPGQGRRNEQFF

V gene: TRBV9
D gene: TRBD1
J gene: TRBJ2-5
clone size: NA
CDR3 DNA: TGTGCCAGCAGCGTAGCTACAGGGGAGCAAGAGACCCAGTACTTC
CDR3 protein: CASSVATGEQETQYF

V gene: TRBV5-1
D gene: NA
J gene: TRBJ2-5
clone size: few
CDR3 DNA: TGCGCCAGCAGCTTGGTTCAGATCCAAGAGACCCAGTACTTC
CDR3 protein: CASSLVQIQETQYF

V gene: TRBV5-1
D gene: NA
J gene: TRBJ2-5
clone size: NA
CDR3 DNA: TGCGCCAGCAGAGATGGGGCGGTGGAGACCCAGTACTTC
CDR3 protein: CASRDGAVETQYF

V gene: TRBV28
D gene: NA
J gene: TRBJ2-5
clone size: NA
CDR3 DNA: TGTGCCAGCGGGGGCCCAGGGACAATGGAGACCCAGTACTTC
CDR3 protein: CASGGPGTMETQYF

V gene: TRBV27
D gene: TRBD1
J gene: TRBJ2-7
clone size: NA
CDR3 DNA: TGTGCCAGCAGAGCTCGAGGACAGGGGACCTACGAGCAGTACTTC
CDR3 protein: CASRARGQGTYEQYF

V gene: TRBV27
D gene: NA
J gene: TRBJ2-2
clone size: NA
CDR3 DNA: TGTGCCAGCAGAACGGACCTAAAGAGCACCGGGGAGCTGTTTTTT
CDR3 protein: CASRTDLKSTGELFF

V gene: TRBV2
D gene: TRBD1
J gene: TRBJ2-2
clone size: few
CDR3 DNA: TGTGCCAGCAACTACCCCGGACAGGGTCACACCGGGGAGCTGTTTTTT
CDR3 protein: CASNYPGQGHTGELFF

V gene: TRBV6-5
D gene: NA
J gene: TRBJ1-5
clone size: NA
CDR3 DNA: TGTGCCAGCAGTGAATTGGTCAATCAGCCCCAGCATTTT
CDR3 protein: CASSELVNQPQHF

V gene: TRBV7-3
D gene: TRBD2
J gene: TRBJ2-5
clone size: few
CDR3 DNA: TGTGCCAGCAGCCCGATTCCGGGACTAGCTCTCGAGACCCAGTACTTC
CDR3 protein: CASSPIPGLALETQYF

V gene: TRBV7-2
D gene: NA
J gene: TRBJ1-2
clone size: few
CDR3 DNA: TGTGCCAGCAGCTTATCAAGGGATCACTATGGCTACACCTTC
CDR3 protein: CASSLSRDHYGYTF

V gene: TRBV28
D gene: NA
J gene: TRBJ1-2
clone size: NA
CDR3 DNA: TGTGCCAGCAGTTTATACGCCCTCGGGAGGAACTATGGCTACACCTTC
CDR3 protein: CASSLYALGRNYGYTF

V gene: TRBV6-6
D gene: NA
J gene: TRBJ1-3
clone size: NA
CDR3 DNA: TGTGCCAGCAGTTCCCCTACCCTCTCTGGAAACACCATATATTTT
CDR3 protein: CASSSPTLSGNTIYF

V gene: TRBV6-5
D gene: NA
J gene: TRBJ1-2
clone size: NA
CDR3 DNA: TGTGCCACCGCCTTAAGTACTAACTATGGCTACACCTTC
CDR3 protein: CATALSTNYGYTF

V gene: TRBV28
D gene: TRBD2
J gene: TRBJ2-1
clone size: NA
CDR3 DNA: TGTGCCAGCAGTTTATTGAAGCGGGAGGTGAATGAGCAGTTCTTC
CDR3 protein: CASSLLKREVNEQFF

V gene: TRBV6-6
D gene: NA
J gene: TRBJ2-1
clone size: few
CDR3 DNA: TGTGCCAGCAGTTACTCTGGCAGGGGCCAGGATGAGCAGTTCTTC
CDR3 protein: CASSYSGRGQDEQFF

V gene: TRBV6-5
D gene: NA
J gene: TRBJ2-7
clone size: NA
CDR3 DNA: TGTGCCAGCAGTTACGCGGGACTTACCTACGAGCAGTACTTC
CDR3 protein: CASSYAGLTYEQYF

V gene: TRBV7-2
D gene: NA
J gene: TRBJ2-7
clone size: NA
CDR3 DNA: TGTGCCAGCAGTCGGGACCGATACTACGAGCAGTACTTC
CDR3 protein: CASSRDRYYEQYF

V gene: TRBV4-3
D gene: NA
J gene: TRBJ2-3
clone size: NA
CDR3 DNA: TGCGCCAGCAGCCAAGCTGGCGGGAAGGGCACAGATACGCAGTATTTT
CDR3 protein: CASSQAGGKGTDTQYF

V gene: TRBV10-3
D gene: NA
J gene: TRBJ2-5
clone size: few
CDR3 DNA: TGTGCCATCAGTAGTAGGAGTGGAGAGACCCAGTACTTC
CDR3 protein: CAISSRSGETQYF

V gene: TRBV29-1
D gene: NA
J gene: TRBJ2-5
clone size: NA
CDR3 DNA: TGCAGCGTTGGTTCGCGTCGAGAGACCCAGTACTTC
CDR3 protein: CSVGSRRETQYF

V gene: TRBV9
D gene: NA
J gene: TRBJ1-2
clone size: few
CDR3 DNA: TGTGCCAGCAGCGTAACACAGGTTCAGTCATCTGGCTACACCTTC
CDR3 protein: CASSVTQVQSSGYTF

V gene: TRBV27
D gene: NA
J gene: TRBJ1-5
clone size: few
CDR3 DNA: TGTGCCAGCCGGGTGAGGTCCGGTCAGCCCCAGCATTTT
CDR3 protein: CASRVRSGQPQHF

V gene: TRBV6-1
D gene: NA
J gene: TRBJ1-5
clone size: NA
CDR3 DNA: TGTGCCAGCACCAGCGACAGTTATAGCAATCAGCCCCAGCATTTT
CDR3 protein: CASTSDSYSNQPQHF